This TCR beta chain was sequenced for a study of T cell responses to AZD1222 COVID-19 vaccine. Method: immunoSEQ multiplex PCR; TCRdb's copy keeps in-frame clones and lacks some. The profile shows 120,000 or so clones, approximately 90% of them singletons. Study outcomes and limitations: Donors, mostly white British, included more females; clonal diversity was possibly underestimated. Repertoires were obtained solely post-peak T cell response. Baseline seropositives among AZD1222 recipients totaled only 5 to 7.

This clone was counted a single time. Its antigen is as yet unknown. Germline CDR1 reads MDHEN; CDR2 reads SYDVKM. The CDR3 has 16 residues. The V gene end was trimmed by 2 bases and the J gene end by 3 bases; junction bases not matched to a gene: 7. This TCR derives from an adult in good health. The V gene is TRBV28, the J gene TRBJ2-3, with 8 bases fitting TRBD2. This material consisted of peripheral blood, taken on day 0 of AZD1222 vaccination. The CDR3 DNA reads TGTGCCAGCAGTTTAAACGGGGGGGCGGTAACAGATACGCAGTATTTT. Its translation is CASSLNGGAVTDTQYF. Together with reference TRBV28 and TRBJ2-3, the CDR3 gives the full variable domain: DVKVTQSSRYLVKRTGEKVFLECVQDMDHENMFWYRQDPGLGLRLIYFSYDVKMKEKGDIPEGYSVSREKKERFSLILESASTNQTSMYLCASSLNGGAVTDTQYFGPGTRLTVL.